This T cell receptor (beta chain) was recovered during a study of blood T cell repertoires in COVID-19 (dated by TCRdb to the early 2020s). Study-level background: Collaborator samples came from the United States, Italy and Spain and covered acute and convalescent phases of COVID-19. Deeply sampled blood TCRbeta repertoires from subjects exposed to, actively infected with, or recovered from COVID-19 were included in the dataset. Samples were obtained from the ongoing ImmuneRACE study (first 160 participants) and from about 1,300 subjects provided by 6 global collaborators. The prospective study material was composed of cDNA or gDNA derived from T cells, B-cell-depleted T cells, or PBMCs. Sample metadata almost always included a de-identified subject ID, COVID-19 status, age in years and sex. The repertoires were released in a freely available public database meant as a resource for research on the immune response to SARS-CoV-2. Where available, HLA class I and class II types were taken from metadata supplied by the sample provider and were not determined by assay-based typing. What the research found in general, with its limitations: Clinical and demographic metadata were provided uncurated, with the amount varying by source and participant.

TCRbeta CDR3 regions were amplified from genomic DNA using the immunoSEQ Assay, a bias-controlled multiplex PCR. For the original study's pipeline: Nucleated cell counts per sample were estimated from amplification of reference gene primers within the assay. To quantify the absolute abundance of each unique TCRbeta CDR3 rearrangement, sequence reads were collapsed and filtered. For each sample, productive Simpson clonality was calculated as the square root of Simpson's diversity index across productive rearrangements. What TCRdb holds here is the immuneACCESS table cut down to in-frame rearrangements. Part of the clones is not present; checked against another copy, under half of the missing clones reflect an unresolved V gene, and the others are unexplained. That table is the source of V, J and clone size, and D and trimming were worked out from the DNA. Within this sample are around 250,000 clones, with about 91% of them counted one time only. The ten top clones hold 4% to 5% of the sample.

Samples from volunteer blood donors who had recovered from COVID-19 were contributed by a second Seattle source. Whole blood was collected in K2EDTA tubes by collaborating institutions according to the institutions' own protocols. Collaborator samples were shipped for TCRbeta analysis as frozen whole blood, isolated PBMCs, or DNA extracted from either sample type. From the cysteine up to the phenylalanine, the CDR3 has a length of 16 residues. The sequence is cut down to CDR3 DNA, 48 bases in frame from base 1. Relative to germline, V is missing 1 base and J is missing 4 bases, with 5 bases of the junction outside any gene match. CDR1 and CDR2 (LNHDA, SQIVND) derive from the germline V gene (reference sequence). Points on this clone: Its antigen is not yet known. Base quality data are lacking; no much larger clone is found one base away.

Sequenced sample: peripheral blood. The receptor was derived from a middle-aged woman who had recovered from COVID-19. The chain uses TRBV19 and TRBJ2-5; 11 central bases correspond to TRBD2. The sequence in DNA is TGTGCCAGTAGTATAGGTACTAGCGGGAGTGTAGAGACCCAGTACTTC. It encodes CASSIGTSGSVETQYF.